What follows are 19 T cell receptor beta chains derived from one specimen sequenced in a study of patients and donors after allogeneic stem cell transplantation. TCRdb reprocessed the RT-PCR reads via MiXCR and lists one record per CDR3 protein. The sample yields roughly 940,000 distinct CDR3 sequences, approximately 19% seen once. Sequenced: blood, either unsorted or a sorted T cell fraction (not recorded which). All receptors derive from a human donor who was either an allogeneic HSCT recipient or a stem cell or donor lymphocyte infusion donor (not recorded which). It is not recorded whose cells these are; they may come from a transplant donor.

The chain links TRBV6-5 to TRBJ1-5; a weak D match, TRBD1 (6 bases). Germline CDR1 is MNHEY and CDR2 is SVGAGI. V gave up 0 bases and J gave up 10 bases, with 13 bases separating them. The CDR3 sequence is 14 residues long. The CDR3 DNA reads TGTGCCAGCAGTTACTCGGGCAGGGGACCCCCCCAGCATTTT. Amino acids: CASSYSGRGPPQHF.

This clonotype has more than one count but fewer than ten. This sequence joins TRBV3-1 and TRBJ1-1, with D unresolved. The V end lost 1 base, the J end lost 3 bases, and 9 bases lay between the germline ends. This CDR3 is built from 14 residues. Germline V CDR1 and CDR2: LGHDT, YNNKEL (reference sequence). CDR3 coding DNA: TGTGCCAGCAGCCAAGTTAGGCAGGACACTGAAGCTTTCTTT. It translates to CASSQVRQDTEAFF.

The rearrangement uses TRBV7-8 and TRBJ2-3; D gene ambiguous. Germline CDR1 and CDR2: SGHVS and FQNEAQ. V was trimmed by 2 bases and J by 6 bases, leaving 21 bases between them. This CDR3 region has 17 residues. CDR3 sequence reads: CASSLSAGSPSVDTQYF. The CDR3 nucleotides read TGTGCCAGCAGCTTATCCGCAGGCTCCCCATCCGTCGATACGCAGTATTTT.

This clonotype came up a few times. The chain is built from TRBV29-1 and TRBJ2-3; D call uncertain. The CDR3 consists of 11 residues. Trimming took 5 bases from V and 5 from J, leaving 8 bases between them. The germline V gene encodes CDR1 SQVTM and CDR2 ANQGSEA. CDR3 nucleotide sequence: TGCAGCGTTCTAGGCGGAGATACGCAGTATTTT. It yields the protein CSVLGGDTQYF.

This clonotype has more than one count but fewer than ten. CDR3 in DNA: TGTGCCAGCTCTCGGGCCGACTTGGGGCATGAAAAACTGTTTTTT. It specifies CASSRADLGHEKLFF. The chain employs TRBV18 and TRBJ1-4; D possibly corresponds to TRBD1 (5 bases). The CDR3 extends over 15 amino acids. Germline V gives CDR1 KGHSH, CDR2 LQKENI. V lost 6 bases to trimming and J lost 6 bases, with 17 bases between them.

J is TRBJ1-1 and V is TRBV5-1; TRBD1 might be the D (5 bases). CDR3 length: 15 amino acids. V was shortened by 3 bases and J by 1 base, with 13 bases between the two germline ends. Looked up from germline, CDR1 is SGHRS and CDR2 is YFSETQ. Here the CDR3 reads CASSYDGGGNTEAFF. CDR3 nucleotide sequence: TGCGCCAGCAGCTACGACGGGGGGGGGAACACTGAAGCTTTCTTT.

This clonotype was seen only a few times. The chain employs TRBV5-1 and TRBJ1-2; the D is unclear. V was pared by 1 base and J by 7 bases, with 14 bases between. The CDR3 loop spans 14 amino acids. Germline V gives CDR1 SGHRS, CDR2 YFSETQ. CDR3 region: CASSLTGEGSGYTF. The DNA of the CDR3 is TGCGCCAGCAGCTTGACCGGGGAAGGGAGTGGCTACACCTTC.

This clonotype was recorded a few times. The chain is built from TRBV5-6 and TRBJ2-3; no firm D call. The V and J ends lost 4 bases and 0 bases respectively, with 12 bases between them. Germline lookup yields CDR1 SGHDT and CDR2 YYEEEE. The CDR3 length is 15 residues. CDR3 DNA: TGTGCCAGCAGCCCACGCCCGCGGAGCACAGATACGCAGTATTTT. The encoded protein is CASSPRPRSTDTQYF.

This clonotype was detected a few times. This chain connects TRBV7-6 to TRBJ1-5, with D unresolved. Germline V lookup: CDR1 SGHVS, CDR2 FNYEAQ. The CDR3 loop spans 13 amino acids. Trimming took off 1 base at V and 4 bases at J, with 5 bases between the two ends. The CDR3 sequence is CASSLDQNQPQHF. CDR3 nucleotide sequence: TGTGCCAGCAGCTTAGATCAAAATCAGCCCCAGCATTTT.

This sequence joins TRBV5-1 and TRBJ2-3; 9 nucleotides match TRBD1. J was trimmed by 6 bases and V by 3 bases; bases with no gene match: 2. Germline CDR1 and CDR2: SGHRS and YFSETQ. This CDR3 comprises 13 residues. CDR3 protein: CASSSGTGDTQYF. The CDR3 DNA reads as TGCGCCAGCAGCTCCGGGACAGGGGATACGCAGTATTTT.

This chain links TRBV7-2 with TRBJ1-6, with a tentative D call TRBD1 (5 bases). With 4 bases removed from V and 6 bases from J, the gap between germline ends came to 16 bases. The CDR3 has 16 residues. Germline CDR1 is SGHTA and CDR2 is FQGNSA. This CDR3 is CASSSKTANRNSPLHF. The CDR3 DNA reads as TGTGCCAGCAGCTCCAAGACAGCTAACCGTAATTCACCCCTCCACTTT.

This clonotype was found many times. The chain recombines TRBV29-1 with TRBJ2-7; TRBD1 matches at 7 bases. CDR1 and CDR2 from the germline V gene are SQVTM and ANQGSEA. This CDR3 has 15 amino acids. The V gene end was trimmed by 1 base and the J gene end by 2 bases; junction bases not matched to a gene: 8. CDR3 in amino acids: CSVEVEGTATYEQYF. CDR3 in DNA: TGCAGCGTTGAAGTTGAGGGGACAGCCACCTACGAGCAGTACTTC.

This clonotype was seen more than once but under ten times. The J gene is TRBJ1-2, the V gene TRBV25-1; 7 bases are shared with TRBD1. CDR3 length equals 11 residues. The V and J ends lost 9 bases and 7 bases, in that order; junction bases with no gene match: 5. Germline CDR1 MGHDK, CDR2 SYGVNS. DNA for the CDR3: TGTGCCAGTCCTTGGACAGGTGGCTACACCTTC. Translating gives CASPWTGGYTF.

The sample holds a few counts of this clonotype. V is TRBV20-1 and J is TRBJ1-5; 7 nucleotides agree with TRBD1. J gave up 1 base and V 6 bases, and 6 bases lay outside the gene matches. This CDR3 has 14 residues. CDR1 and CDR2 from the germline V gene are DFQATT and SNEGSKA (reference sequence). This CDR3 reads CSAKQGSSNQPQHF. The CDR3 nucleotides read TGCAGTGCGAAACAGGGGTCCAGCAATCAGCCCCAGCATTTT.

This clonotype came up a few times. V and J are TRBV5-1 and TRBJ2-1; no definite D call. CDR1 is SGHRS and CDR2 is YFSETQ in the germline V gene. The CDR3 sequence is 13 residues long. V was shortened by 2 bases and J by 4 bases, with 7 bases between the two germline ends. This CDR3 reads CASSFLGYNEQFF. CDR3 nucleotides: TGCGCCAGCAGCTTTCTAGGTTACAATGAGCAGTTCTTC.

This clonotype has a count of ten or more. Germline and junction disagree at one end, which may indicate a read error. V and J are TRBV9 and TRBJ2-5; the match to TRBD2 covers 9 bases. CDR1 is SGDLS, CDR2 YYNGEE, per germline. The CDR3 loop spans 13 amino acids. The CDR3: CASSVAGVETQYF. CDR3 bases: TGCGCCAGCAGCGTAGCGGGGGTAGAGACCCAGTACTTC.

This clonotype was observed a handful of times. The rearrangement links TRBV7-9 to TRBJ2-7; no definite D call. Germline loops: CDR1 SEHNR, CDR2 FQNEAQ (reference sequence). Trimming pared 3 bases from V and 5 bases from J, leaving 11 bases between. The CDR3 is 13 residues long. For the CDR3, the DNA is TGTGCCAGCAGCTTTCCCGGGCGCCACGAGCAGTACTTC. Translation gives CASSFPGRHEQYF. The full variable domain, with the rest looked up from reference TRBV7-9 and TRBJ2-7, is DTGVSQNPRHKITKRGQNVTFRCDPISEHNRLYWYRQTLGQGPEFLTYFQNEAQLEKSRLLSDRFSAERPKGSFSTLEIQRTEQGDSAMYLCASSFPGRHEQYFGPGTRLTVT.

V gene TRBV3-1 combines with J gene TRBJ2-7; D assignment may be TRBD1 or TRBD2 (5 bases each). V lost 4 bases to trimming and J lost 6 bases, with 16 bases between them. CDR3 length: 14 amino acids. CDR1 and CDR2 from the germline V gene are LGHDT and YNNKEL (reference sequence). CDR3 loop: CASSLPRGGGEQYF. CDR3 DNA: TGTGCCAGCAGCCTCCCCCGGGGCGGAGGCGAGCAGTACTTC.

Only a few counts were recorded for this clonotype. The chain uses TRBV20-1 and TRBJ2-1; D remains unclear. This CDR3 spans 16 amino acids. Germline V gene lookup returns CDR1 DFQATT and CDR2 SNEGSKA (reference sequence). V lost 0 bases, J lost 7 bases, and 19 bases lay in between. The CDR3 sequence is CSARDEATVSWNEQFF. CDR3 sequence (DNA): TGCAGTGCTAGAGATGAGGCGACCGTCTCTTGGAATGAGCAGTTCTTC.